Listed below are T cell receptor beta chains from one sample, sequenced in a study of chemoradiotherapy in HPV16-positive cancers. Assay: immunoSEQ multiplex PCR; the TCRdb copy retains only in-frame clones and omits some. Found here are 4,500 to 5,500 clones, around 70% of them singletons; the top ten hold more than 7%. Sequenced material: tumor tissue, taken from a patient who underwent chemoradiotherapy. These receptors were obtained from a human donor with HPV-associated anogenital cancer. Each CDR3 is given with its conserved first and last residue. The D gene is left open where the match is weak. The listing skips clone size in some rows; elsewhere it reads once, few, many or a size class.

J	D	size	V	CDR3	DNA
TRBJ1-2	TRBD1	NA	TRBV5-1	CASSSGQDYGYTF	TGCGCCAGCAGCTCGGGACAGGACTATGGCTACACCTTC
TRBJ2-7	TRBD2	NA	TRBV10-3	CAISEKSGRAHEQYF	TGTGCCATCAGTGAGAAAAGCGGGAGGGCCCACGAGCAGTACTTC
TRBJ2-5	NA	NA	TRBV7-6	CASSRGSSGTQYF	TGTGCCAGCAGCCGCGGGTCATCAGGGACCCAGTACTTC
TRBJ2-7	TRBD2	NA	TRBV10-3	CAISVGLAGPYEQYF	TGTGCCATCAGTGTCGGTCTAGCGGGACCCTACGAGCAGTACTTC
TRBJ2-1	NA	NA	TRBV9	CASSVGSSPDNEQFF	TGTGCCAGCAGCGTAGGTTCTAGCCCTGACAATGAGCAGTTCTTC
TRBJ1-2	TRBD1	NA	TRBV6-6	CASYSRGTDDNYGYTF	TGTGCCAGCTATAGCCGCGGGACAGATGATAACTATGGCTACACCTTC
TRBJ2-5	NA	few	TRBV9	CASSVLANSGETQYF	TGTGCCAGCAGCGTACTCGCCAACTCGGGGGAGACCCAGTACTTC
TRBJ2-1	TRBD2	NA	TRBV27	CASSSGLAGLVGQFF	TGTGCCAGCAGTTCCGGACTAGCGGGACTGGTTGGGCAGTTCTTC
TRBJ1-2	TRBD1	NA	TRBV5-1	CASSLAQGGIYGYTF	TGCGCCAGCAGCTTGGCCCAGGGGGGGATCTATGGCTACACCTTC
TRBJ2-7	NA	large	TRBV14	CASSQWITPFYEQYF	TGTGCCAGCAGCCAATGGATAACCCCATTCTACGAGCAGTACTTC
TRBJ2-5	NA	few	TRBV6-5	CASSYSPLSQETQYF	TGTGCCAGCAGTTACTCCCCTTTATCCCAAGAGACCCAGTACTTC
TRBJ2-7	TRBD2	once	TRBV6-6	CASRGTSGRGYEQYF	TGTGCCAGCAGGGGGACTAGCGGGAGGGGCTACGAGCAGTACTTC
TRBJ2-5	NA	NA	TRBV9	CASSVEGLTQETQYF	TGTGCCAGCAGCGTCGAGGGACTCACCCAGGAGACCCAGTACTTC
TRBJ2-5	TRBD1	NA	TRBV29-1	CSADRGRETQYF	TGCAGCGCCGACAGGGGGCGGGAGACCCAGTACTTC
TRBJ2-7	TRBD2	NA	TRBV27	CASSSGLAEASYEQYF	TGTGCCAGCAGTTCGGGACTAGCGGAGGCCTCCTACGAGCAGTACTTC
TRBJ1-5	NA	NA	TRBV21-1	CASSGPGQGARWSNQPQHF	TGTGCCAGCAGCGGGCCGGGACAGGGGGCTAGGTGGAGCAATCAGCCCCAGCATTTT
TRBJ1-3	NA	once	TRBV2	CASSDVPGDGNTIYF	TGTGCCAGCAGTGACGTCCCAGGGGACGGAAACACCATATATTTT